Shown below are 25 T cell receptor beta chains from a single sample sequenced in a study of blood T cell repertoires in COVID-19. Using immunoSEQ multiplex PCR, the repertoire was profiled, and TCRdb retains in-frame clones only, with some absent. Of approximately 270,000 clones listed, over 75% are singletons. What was sequenced was PBMCs or T cells enriched from blood (not recorded which). Every receptor here comes from a woman aged 25 to 39 who had recovered from COVID-19.

This chain connects TRBV18 to TRBJ1-1; TRBD1 matches 8 bases. The CDR3 runs 13 residues. The J segment lost 7 bases and the V segment lost 3 bases, leaving 4 bases of the junction unmatched. From germline, CDR1 is KGHSH and CDR2 LQKENI. As DNA, the CDR3 is TGTGCCAGCTCACCGTTGACAGGGGTTGAAGCTTTCTTT. Amino acid sequence: CASSPLTGVEAFF. The entire variable domain, with the rest obtained from reference TRBV18 and TRBJ1-1, is as follows: NAGVMQNPRHLVRRRGQEARLRCSPMKGHSHVYWYRQLPEEGLKFMVYLQKENIIDESGMPKERFSAEFPKEGPSILRIQQVVRGDSAAYFCASSPLTGVEAFFGQGTRLTVV.

This chain links TRBV28 with TRBJ1-1, with 8 bases matching TRBD1. The J segment lost 9 bases and the V segment lost 5 bases, leaving 5 bases of the junction unmatched. The CDR3 contains 12 residues. CDR1 and CDR2 from the germline V gene are MDHEN and SYDVKM. CDR3 nucleotides: TGTGCCAGCAGTCGGGGGACAGGACAAGCTTTCTTT. As protein: CASSRGTGQAFF.

This clone was picked up a small number of times. It differs at one base from a far larger clone, so likely a read error. The chain recombines TRBV2 with TRBJ2-2; 8 positions match TRBD1. The germline gives CDR1 SNHLY, CDR2 FYNNEI. The trim removed 2 bases at V and 4 bases at J, leaving 0 bases unmatched. CDR3 length: 14 amino acids. CDR3 coding DNA: TGTGCCAGCAGTGAAACAGGGGGCACCGGGGAGCTGTTTTTT. It specifies CASSETGGTGELFF.

The chain combines TRBV5-6 with TRBJ2-3, with 11 bases aligning to TRBD1. This CDR3 has 15 amino acids. Trimming at V came to 1 base and at J to 7 bases, leaving 5 bases not matched to a gene. CDR1 and CDR2 (germline): SGHDT, YYEEEE. CDR3 sequence reads: CASSLMGTGGYTQYF. DNA of the CDR3: TGTGCCAGCAGCTTGATGGGGACAGGGGGTTATACGCAGTATTTT. Looking up the rest from reference TRBV5-6 and TRBJ2-3 gives the full variable domain: DAGVTQSPTHLIKTRGQQVTLRCSPKSGHDTVSWYQQALGQGPQFIFQYYEEEERQRGNFPDRFSGHQFPNYSSELNVNALLLGDSALYLCASSLMGTGGYTQYFGPGTRLTVL.

This chain uses TRBV9 with TRBJ1-2; D is undetermined. The CDR3 spans 15 residues. Trimming cost V 0 bases and J 5 bases, with 14 bases left between them. Germline-derived CDR1 and CDR2 are SGDLS and YYNGEE. The CDR3, as DNA: TGTGCCAGCAGCGTAGGGTCCCTGGGGAGATATGGCTACACCTTC. The encoded protein is CASSVGSLGRYGYTF.

The chain combines TRBV11-2 with TRBJ2-2; 8 nucleotides agree with TRBD2. CDR1 is SGHAT and CDR2 is FQNNGV in the germline V gene. V gave up 1 base and J gave up 7 bases; unmatched junction bases: 8. The CDR3 runs to 16 residues. CDR3 amino acids: CASSLVPGGGIGELFF. CDR3 coding DNA: TGTGCCAGCAGCTTAGTCCCCGGGGGGGGGATCGGGGAGCTGTTTTTT.

The chain links TRBV28 to TRBJ1-1; a possible D gene is TRBD1 (5 bases). The CDR3 is 13 residues long. CDR1 is MDHEN and CDR2 is SYDVKM in the germline V gene. Trimming pared 2 bases from V and 11 bases from J, leaving 15 bases between. In DNA, the CDR3 is TGTGCCAGCAGTTTAGTTCCGGGGGTCGGGGCTTTCTTT. As protein: CASSLVPGVGAFF.

The chain carries TRBV18 and TRBJ1-5; 8 bases match TRBD1. V lost 3 bases and J lost 6; bases outside the gene matches: 4. CDR1 is KGHSH, CDR2 LQKENI, per germline. The CDR3 is 14 amino acids. The CDR3 nucleotides are TGTGCCAGCTCACCTGGACAGGGACTTCAGCCCCAGCATTTT. Translation gives CASSPGQGLQPQHF. The full variable domain, with the rest looked up from reference TRBV18 and TRBJ1-5, is NAGVMQNPRHLVRRRGQEARLRCSPMKGHSHVYWYRQLPEEGLKFMVYLQKENIIDESGMPKERFSAEFPKEGPSILRIQQVVRGDSAAYFCASSPGQGLQPQHFGDGTRLSIL.

The chain employs TRBV7-8 and TRBJ2-5; D is unclear. CDR3 size: 13 residues. Germline-derived CDR1 and CDR2 are SGHVS and FQNEAQ. Trimming pared 2 bases from V and 0 bases from J, leaving 4 bases between. CDR3 sequence: CASSLSHQETQYF. For the CDR3, the DNA is TGTGCCAGCAGCTTAAGCCACCAAGAGACCCAGTACTTC.

The chain couples TRBV5-5 to TRBJ1-2, with TRBD1 as a possible D gene (5 bases). The germline V gene has CDR1 SGHKS and CDR2 YYEKEE (reference sequence). Trimming pared 0 bases from V and 5 bases from J, leaving 14 bases between. The CDR3 runs 15 residues. For the CDR3, the DNA is TGTGCCAGCAGCTTGGCCGGGACGCGGGATTATGGCTACACCTTC. Amino acid sequence: CASSLAGTRDYGYTF.

The rearrangement joins TRBV19 to TRBJ1-1, with D perhaps matching TRBD1 (6 bases). Germline V gene sequence: CDR1 LNHDA, CDR2 SQIVND (reference sequence). The CDR3 contains 16 residues. Trimming stripped 7 bases from V and 1 base from J, with 19 bases between. CDR3 nucleotide sequence: TGTGCCAGTACCCTTTGGGGGGGGCCCCGGAACACTGAAGCTTTCTTT. It translates to CASTLWGGPRNTEAFF. Variable domain in full (rest from reference TRBV19 and TRBJ1-1): DGGITQSPKYLFRKEGQNVTLSCEQNLNHDAMYWYRQDPGQGLRLIYYSQIVNDFQKGDIAEGYSVSREKKESFPLTVTSAQKNPTAFYLCASTLWGGPRNTEAFFGQGTRLTVV.

This clone was observed once. V and J are TRBV30 and TRBJ2-7, with a weak D call TRBD1 (6 bases). Germline CDR1 GTSNPN, CDR2 SVGIG (reference sequence). The CDR3 covers 13 residues. V was cut by 8 bases and J by 0 bases, with 14 bases left in between. CDR3 coding DNA: TGTGCCAGAAGTACAGGGACCTCCTACGAGCAGTACTTC. Translation: CARSTGTSYEQYF. The whole variable domain, remainder taken from reference TRBV30 and TRBJ2-7, is SQTIHQWPATLVQPVGSPLSLECTVEGTSNPNLYWYRQAAGRGLQLLFYSVGIGQISSEVPQNLSASRPQDRQFILSSKKLLLSDSGFYLCARSTGTSYEQYFGPGTRLTVT.

The V call is TRBV27, the J call TRBJ1-5, with 11 bases fitting TRBD1. The CDR3 has 14 amino acids. Looked up from germline, CDR1 is MNHEY and CDR2 is SMNVEV (reference sequence). V was pared by 7 bases and J by 2 bases, with 1 base of the junction left unmatched. In DNA form, the CDR3 reads TGTGCCAGCAAGGGACAGGGGGGCAATCAGCCCCAGCATTTT. Translating gives CASKGQGGNQPQHF.

A single count supports this clone. The chain links TRBV9 to TRBJ2-5, with TRBD2 identical over 9 bases. This CDR3 is built from 15 residues. From germline, CDR1 is SGDLS and CDR2 YYNGEE. With 5 bases clipped from V and 5 bases from J, the junction kept 10 bases outside the gene matches. The CDR3 spells CASSAGSGSRETQYF. CDR3 DNA: TGTGCCAGCAGTGCTGGTAGCGGGAGCCGGGAGACCCAGTACTTC.

The chain carries TRBV12-3 or TRBV12-4 and TRBJ1-5, with 8 bases that match TRBD1. V trimming: 6 bases; J trimming: 9 bases; junction bases outside the gene matches: 7. This CDR3 is 13 amino acids long. The CDR3 protein is CASRFQGAGPQHF. The DNA for the CDR3 is TGTGCCAGCAGATTCCAGGGGGCAGGGCCCCAGCATTTT.

The CDR3 nucleotides are TGTGCCTGGAGTGTGTCTAGCGGGGTGAGCTCCTACGAGCAGTACTTC. This sequence encodes CAWSVSSGVSSYEQYF. The V and J genes are TRBV30 and TRBJ2-7, with TRBD2 identical over 9 bases. J gave up 0 bases and V 0 bases, and 6 bases lay outside the gene matches. Germline V gene data show CDR1 as GTSNPN and CDR2 as SVGIG (reference sequence). The length of the CDR3 is 16 residues.

The chain joins TRBV6-2 or TRBV6-3 to TRBJ1-6, with D possibly TRBD1 on 5 matching bases. The V gene's germline CDR1 is MNHEY and CDR2 SVGEGT. This CDR3 has 15 residues. The V and J ends lost 5 bases and 9 bases respectively, with 17 bases between them. The CDR3 region is CASSGPRGIGSPLHF. Written as DNA, the CDR3 is TGTGCCAGCAGTGGACCTAGGGGAATCGGTTCACCCCTCCACTTT.

The rearrangement joins TRBV27 to TRBJ2-5; 12 bases fit TRBD2. V trimming: 3 bases; J trimming: 1 base; junction bases outside the gene matches: 6. CDR1 and CDR2 (germline): MNHEY, SMNVEV (reference sequence). The CDR3 sequence is 17 residues long. The CDR3 sequence: CASSFVTSGGIQETQYF. The CDR3 region has the DNA TGTGCCAGCAGTTTCGTCACTAGCGGGGGGATCCAAGAGACCCAGTACTTC.

This clone was observed once. The V gene is TRBV13, the J gene TRBJ1-5; D unresolved. The CDR3 runs 14 residues. Trimming cost V 6 bases and J 3 bases, with 12 bases left between them. From germline, CDR1 is PRHDT and CDR2 FYEKMQ (reference sequence). DNA of the CDR3: TGTGCCAGCAGGGCCCCAGGAAACAATCAGCCCCAGCATTTT. Protein: CASRAPGNNQPQHF.

This chain uses TRBV7-3 with TRBJ2-1, with 9 bases matching TRBD2. The CDR3 is 14 amino acids. CDR1 and CDR2 from the germline V gene are SGHTA and FQGTGA. V lost 5 bases and J lost 10; bases outside the gene matches: 9. The CDR3 sequence: CASSLLSTSGEQFF. The CDR3 DNA sequence: TGTGCCAGCAGCCTACTTTCGACTAGCGGAGAGCAGTTCTTC.

The chain employs TRBV6-5 and TRBJ2-1; 7 bases line up with TRBD2. J was trimmed by 10 bases and V by 6 bases; bases with no gene match: 3. Germline loops: CDR1 MNHEY, CDR2 SVGAGI. The CDR3 spans 11 residues. CDR3 residues: CASRRREEQFF. DNA of the CDR3: TGTGCCAGCAGGCGGCGGGAGGAGCAGTTCTTC.

This clone was recorded a few times. Other DNA sequences in this sample translate to the same CDR3. The genes are TRBV19 and TRBJ1-5, with TRBD1 matching over 7 bases. The CDR3 covers 14 residues. Germline CDR1 is LNHDA and CDR2 is SQIVND (reference sequence). With 7 bases clipped from V and 2 bases from J, the junction kept 5 bases outside the gene matches. The CDR3 DNA reads as TGTGCCAGTAACAGGGGCGAGGGCAATCAGCCCCAGCATTTT. Protein product: CASNRGEGNQPQHF.

This clone was seen just once. The chain uses TRBV6-6 and TRBJ2-7, with 7 bases matching TRBD2. This CDR3 is 13 amino acids long. V trimming: 2 bases; J trimming: 6 bases; junction bases outside the gene matches: 4. CDR1 is MNHNY and CDR2 is SVGAGI in the germline V gene (reference sequence). The CDR3 here is CASSYGRETEQYF. The CDR3 DNA is TGTGCCAGCAGTTACGGGAGGGAAACCGAGCAGTACTTC.

This chain connects TRBV7-2 to TRBJ2-7; D is uncertain. Deletions cut 0 bases from V and 1 base from J, with 7 bases between. Germline lookup yields CDR1 SGHTA and CDR2 FQGNSA. The CDR3 extends over 14 amino acids. The CDR3 spells CASSLAETSYEQYF. In DNA form, the CDR3 reads TGTGCCAGCAGCTTAGCAGAGACTTCCTACGAGCAGTACTTC.

The chain carries TRBV6-5 and TRBJ1-1, with D hard to call. The germline V and J ends were trimmed by 6 bases and 5 bases, with 13 bases remaining between them. Germline CDR1 MNHEY, CDR2 SVGAGI. This CDR3 is 13 amino acids long. CDR3 nucleotides: TGTGCCAGCAGCCAAACCTCGGTAACTGAAGCTTTCTTT. Residues: CASSQTSVTEAFF.